One and the same sample provided the 27 T cell receptor beta chains below, sequenced in a study of T cell responses to AZD1222 COVID-19 vaccine. Here immunoSEQ multiplex PCR was the method, and the copy in TCRdb shows in-frame clones only, minus some. Among about 180,000 clones listed, 88% were seen once. The material was peripheral blood, obtained 28 days after the second AZD1222 dose. Receptor source: an adult who received the AZD1222 COVID-19 vaccine.

The chain has TRBV7-3 and TRBJ1-2; D is uncertain. The V end lost 3 bases, the J end lost 4 bases, and 9 bases lay between the germline ends. Per the germline V gene, CDR1 is SGHTA and CDR2 is FQGTGA. The CDR3 contains 13 residues. CDR3 in amino acids: CASSFPEGYGYTF. CDR3 bases: TGTGCCAGCAGCTTCCCAGAAGGCTATGGCTACACCTTC.

The rearrangement links TRBV6-5 to TRBJ1-4; D remains unclear. V shed 0 bases and J shed 8 bases, with 10 bases lying between them. Per germline, CDR1 MNHEY and CDR2 SVGAGI. CDR3 length: 14 amino acids. The CDR3 nucleotides read TGTGCCAGCAGTTACTCGAGACTCGGGGAAAAACTGTTTTTT. Translated: CASSYSRLGEKLFF.

The chain is built from TRBV10-2 and TRBJ1-5; D not certain. CDR1 WSHSY and CDR2 SAAADI come from the germline V gene. V lost 9 bases and J 3 bases, leaving 18 bases between the germline ends. This CDR3 has 15 residues. The CDR3 is CASGPEGFHNQPQHF. The CDR3 DNA is TGCGCCAGTGGGCCCGAGGGTTTTCACAATCAGCCCCAGCATTTT.

This chain joins TRBV5-1 and TRBJ2-2, with D tentatively TRBD1 (6 bases). This CDR3 contains 16 residues. Trimming left V 2 bases short and J 0 bases short, with 11 bases between. In germline, CDR1 is SGHRS, CDR2 YFSETQ. The CDR3 nucleotides are TGCGCCAGCAGCTTATTGACAGGATCGAACACCGGGGAGCTGTTTTTT. It translates to CASSLLTGSNTGELFF.

This chain joins TRBV6-5 and TRBJ1-2; D not certain. Germline lookup yields CDR1 MNHEY and CDR2 SVGAGI. This CDR3 comprises 13 residues. Trimming left V 7 bases short and J 3 bases short, with 12 bases between. Written as DNA, the CDR3 is TGTGCCAGCACCCGCCCAGGTTACTATGGCTACACCTTC. It translates to CASTRPGYYGYTF.

The genes are TRBV28 and TRBJ1-5; TRBD1 is a possible D gene (6 bases). CDR3 length: 17 amino acids. Looked up from germline, CDR1 is MDHEN and CDR2 is SYDVKM. V lost 3 bases and J 2 bases, leaving 17 bases between the germline ends. CDR3 sequence: CASSLSQGLWGNQPQHF. CDR3 bases: TGTGCCAGCAGTTTGTCACAGGGCCTTTGGGGCAATCAGCCCCAGCATTTT.

This sequence joins TRBV19 and TRBJ2-2; 8 nucleotides match TRBD1. The length of the CDR3 is 13 residues. The germline V gene has CDR1 LNHDA and CDR2 SQIVND (reference sequence). J gave up 7 bases and V 5 bases, and 3 bases lay outside the gene matches. The CDR3 loop is CASSGQGFGELFF. CDR3 in DNA: TGTGCCAGTAGTGGACAGGGATTCGGGGAGCTGTTTTTT.

The chain carries TRBV27 and TRBJ2-3, with 8 bases matching TRBD2. This CDR3 spans 15 amino acids. The trim removed 8 bases at V and 1 base at J, leaving 8 bases unmatched. The V gene's germline CDR1 is MNHEY and CDR2 SMNVEV (reference sequence). CDR3 loop: CASGWGSGGTDTQYF. CDR3 in DNA: TGTGCCAGCGGGTGGGGTAGCGGGGGCACAGATACGCAGTATTTT.

V is TRBV11-3 and J is TRBJ2-3; TRBD2 matches 10 bases. The trim removed 5 bases at V and 2 bases at J, leaving 10 bases unmatched. There are 17 residues in the CDR3. Germline CDR1 SGHNT, CDR2 YENEEA. The CDR3 DNA reads TGTGCCAGCAGCCAGGTTGGGACTAGCGTGTTCACAGATACGCAGTATTTT. The encoded protein is CASSQVGTSVFTDTQYF.

The genes are TRBV30 and TRBJ1-2, with D possibly matching TRBD1 (6 bases). Germline V gene data show CDR1 as GTSNPN and CDR2 as SVGIG (reference sequence). The germline V and J ends were trimmed by 4 bases and 5 bases, with 20 bases remaining between them. This CDR3 contains 15 residues. The CDR3 DNA sequence: TGTGCCTGGAATCCCCTGGACAGCCAGAGGTATGGCTACACCTTC. It translates to CAWNPLDSQRYGYTF. Complete variable domain (other parts from reference TRBV30 and TRBJ1-2): SQTIHQWPATLVQPVGSPLSLECTVEGTSNPNLYWYRQAAGRGLQLLFYSVGIGQISSEVPQNLSASRPQDRQFILSSKKLLLSDSGFYLCAWNPLDSQRYGYTFGSGTRLTVV.

The rearrangement links TRBV10-3 to TRBJ2-2; D remains unclear. Trimming stripped 8 bases from V and 6 bases from J, with 16 bases between. The V gene's germline CDR1 is ENHRY and CDR2 SYGVKD. The CDR3 covers 14 residues. This CDR3 reads CAIWMGNMAGELFF. CDR3 nucleotide sequence: TGTGCCATCTGGATGGGGAATATGGCCGGGGAGCTGTTTTTT.

In the case of this clone: This may arise from a read error, as a much more abundant clone is one base away. The chain employs TRBV4-3 and TRBJ2-3, with D unresolved. The CDR3 is 11 amino acids. Per germline, CDR1 LGHNA and CDR2 YSLEER. The V gene lost 5 bases and the J gene lost 2 bases, with 2 bases spanning the gap. The CDR3 loop is CASSSTDTQYF. CDR3 DNA sequence: TGCGCCAGCAGCTCCACAGATACGCAGTATTTT.

A single count supports this clone. The chain employs TRBV28 and TRBJ2-3; D is ambiguous. The CDR3 length is 12 residues. CDR1 is MDHEN, CDR2 SYDVKM, per germline. Trimming removed 5 bases at V and 10 bases at J, with 13 bases between. The CDR3 spells CASSIFPDPQYF. CDR3 nucleotides: TGTGCCAGCAGTATCTTCCCTGATCCGCAGTATTTT. Full variable domain (missing parts from reference TRBV28 and TRBJ2-3): DVKVTQSSRYLVKRTGEKVFLECVQDMDHENMFWYRQDPGLGLRLIYFSYDVKMKEKGDIPEGYSVSREKKERFSLILESASTNQTSMYLCASSIFPDPQYFGPGTRLTVL.

Only a few counts were recorded for this clone. The genes are TRBV5-1 and TRBJ1-2, with D unclear. Germline CDR1 is SGHRS and CDR2 is YFSETQ. The CDR3 runs to 14 residues. V lost 4 bases and J 2 bases, leaving 12 bases between the germline ends. The CDR3 protein is CASSTAGGNYGYTF. The CDR3 bases are TGCGCCAGCAGCACAGCCGGCGGGAACTATGGCTACACCTTC. Full variable domain (outside the CDR3, taken from reference TRBV5-1 and TRBJ1-2): KAGVTQTPRYLIKTRGQQVTLSCSPISGHRSVSWYQQTPGQGLQFLFEYFSETQRNKGNFPGRFSGRQFSNSRSEMNVSTLELGDSALYLCASSTAGGNYGYTFGSGTRLTVV.

The genes are TRBV3-1 (or the pseudogene TRBV3-2) and TRBJ1-3, with D tentatively TRBD1 (6 bases). Germline CDR1 and CDR2: LGHDT and YNNKEL (reference sequence). This CDR3 has 16 amino acids. Trimming pared 8 bases from V and 2 bases from J, leaving 19 bases between. The CDR3 coding sequence is TGTGCCAGCTCTGGAACAGGGAAAGGGGCTGGAAACACCATATATTTT. Translating gives CASSGTGKGAGNTIYF.

The rearrangement links TRBV5-1 to TRBJ1-6, with 11 bases matching TRBD1. This CDR3 is built from 14 residues. V was clipped by 0 bases and J by 12 bases; unmatched bases: 2. The germline V gene encodes CDR1 SGHRS and CDR2 YFSETQ. This CDR3 is CASSLEGQGGPLHF. The CDR3 DNA is TGCGCCAGCAGCTTGGAGGGACAGGGGGGACCCCTCCACTTT.

The chain employs TRBV5-4 and TRBJ2-5; TRBD1 is a possible D gene (6 bases). CDR3 length: 14 amino acids. V was trimmed by 7 bases and J by 2 bases, leaving 15 bases between them. Germline V lookup: CDR1 SGHNT, CDR2 YYREEE (reference sequence). The CDR3 reads CASHIQGRQETQYF. DNA for the CDR3: TGTGCCAGCCACATACAGGGCCGACAAGAGACCCAGTACTTC.

The chain links TRBV2 to TRBJ2-3; D is ambiguous. There are 12 residues in the CDR3. Germline V lookup: CDR1 SNHLY, CDR2 FYNNEI. V lost 2 bases, J lost 12 bases, and 12 bases lay in between. CDR3 region: CASSETAYPQYF. In nucleotides, the CDR3 is TGTGCCAGCAGTGAAACAGCCTACCCACAGTATTTT.

V is TRBV6-5 and J is TRBJ1-4; 7 bases are a match to TRBD1. The CDR3 has 15 amino acids. Germline V lookup: CDR1 MNHEY, CDR2 SVGAGI. The J segment lost 8 bases and the V segment lost 6 bases, leaving 12 bases of the junction unmatched. The chain's CDR3 is CASRALQGLGEKLFF. The CDR3 DNA reads as TGTGCCAGCAGAGCGCTACAGGGGCTCGGGGAAAAACTGTTTTTT.

This clone was seen only a few times. The V gene is TRBV7-9, the J gene TRBJ1-4; no reliable D call. The CDR3 runs 15 residues. Germline CDR1 is SEHNR and CDR2 is FQNEAQ (reference sequence). V gave up 0 bases and J gave up 4 bases, with 9 bases separating them. CDR3 sequence reads: CASSLATGNNEKLFF. CDR3 nucleotides: TGTGCCAGCAGCTTAGCAACGGGAAATAATGAAAAACTGTTTTTT.

The chain recombines TRBV3-1 (or the pseudogene TRBV3-2) with TRBJ2-3; no clear D. Trimming stripped 0 bases from V and 9 bases from J, with 10 bases between. Germline CDR1 LGHDT, CDR2 YNNKEL (reference sequence). This CDR3 has 13 amino acids. The CDR3 loop is CASSQDEAGTQYF. CDR3 nucleotides: TGTGCCAGCAGCCAAGATGAGGCCGGAACGCAGTATTTT.

This chain connects TRBV11-2 to TRBJ1-6; tentatively, D is TRBD1 (6 bases). CDR3 length: 14 residues. Trimming shortened V by 5 bases and J by 4 bases, and 9 bases separated the two germline ends. Germline CDR1 SGHAT, CDR2 FQNNGV. CDR3 nucleotides: TGTGCCAGCAGCCGCCAGGGGTATAATTCACCCCTCCACTTT. This sequence encodes CASSRQGYNSPLHF.

The CDR3 loop reads CASSPHKGGPTNEKLFF. Here the CDR3 DNA reads TGTGCCAGTAGCCCCCACAAGGGGGGGCCAACTAATGAAAAACTGTTTTTT. J is TRBJ1-4 and V is TRBV19, with D tentatively TRBD1 (6 bases). Between the trimmed V and J ends, which lost 6 bases and 0 bases, there was a span of 17 bases. CDR1 LNHDA and CDR2 SQIVND come from the germline V gene (reference sequence). The CDR3 loop spans 17 amino acids.

The V call is TRBV28, the J call TRBJ1-2; D is ambiguous. Germline lookup yields CDR1 MDHEN and CDR2 SYDVKM. V gave up 1 base and J gave up 2 bases, with 8 bases separating them. The CDR3 totals 14 residues. This CDR3 reads CASSLSGLNYGYTF. As DNA, the CDR3 is TGTGCCAGCAGTTTATCGGGCTTGAACTATGGCTACACCTTC.

The chain has TRBV2 and TRBJ2-5; D call uncertain. Trimming removed 4 bases at V and 1 base at J, with 10 bases between. Germline assignment: CDR1 SNHLY and CDR2 FYNNEI. CDR3 length: 14 residues. The CDR3 sequence: CASSGGRSQETQYF. The CDR3, as DNA: TGTGCCAGCAGTGGAGGCAGGTCCCAAGAGACCCAGTACTTC.

The CDR3 DNA reads as TGTGCCAGCAGCCCGGGACTAGCCAACACCGGGGAGCTGTTTTTT. Its translation: CASSPGLANTGELFF. This chain joins TRBV7-3 and TRBJ2-2; TRBD2 aligns across 9 bases. CDR3 size: 15 residues. Germline V CDR1 and CDR2: SGHTA, FQGTGA. The trim removed 5 bases at V and 2 bases at J, leaving 3 bases unmatched.

This chain connects TRBV5-1 to TRBJ2-6, with D unresolved. Trimming took off 0 bases at V and 0 bases at J, with 7 bases between the two ends. Germline assignment: CDR1 SGHRS and CDR2 YFSETQ. The CDR3 length is 16 residues. The CDR3 loop is CASSLDTHSGANVLTF. The DNA for the CDR3 is TGCGCCAGCAGCTTGGACACACACTCTGGGGCCAACGTCCTGACTTTC.